The 20 T cell receptor beta chains listed next were all sequenced from one sample in a study of T cell repertoires in cytomegalovirus infection. TCRdb itself ran the reads through MiXCR, one entry per CDR3 protein. The table has roughly 720,000 distinct CDR3 sequences, under 40% seen once; the top ten hold roughly 2.8%. The sample comprised PBMCs. These receptors were taken from a human donor in good health (CMV status not recorded). Some clones in this sample may be carry-over from other donors' samples.

V gene TRBV28 combines with J gene TRBJ1-6; possibly TRBD1 for D (6 bases). CDR3 length: 14 residues. The V gene lost 2 bases and the J gene lost 6 bases, with 8 bases spanning the gap. Germline values: CDR1 MDHEN, CDR2 SYDVKM. The CDR3 sequence is CASSLPGANSPLHF. CDR3 DNA: TGTGCCAGCAGTTTACCGGGGGCTAATTCACCCCTCCACTTT.

The J gene is TRBJ2-3, the V gene TRBV11-2, with 10 bases fitting TRBD2. Germline trimming cut 4 bases from V and 4 bases from J; bases unmatched to any gene: 5. CDR3 length: 15 residues. CDR1 SGHAT and CDR2 FQNNGV come from the germline V gene. The CDR3 loop is CASSSNLAGADTQYF. The CDR3 DNA reads TGTGCCAGCAGCTCGAACCTAGCGGGGGCAGATACGCAGTATTTT.

This clonotype was counted a few times. The chain links TRBV27 to TRBJ2-1; perhaps TRBD1 as D (5 bases). The CDR3 consists of 15 residues. Germline V gene data show CDR1 as MNHEY and CDR2 as SMNVEV (reference sequence). V dropped 2 bases and J dropped 4 bases, with 12 bases sitting between them. The CDR3 DNA reads as TGTGCCAGCAGTTTAGGCCCTGACAGATACAATGAGCAGTTCTTC. Translating gives CASSLGPDRYNEQFF.

V gene TRBV6-2 or TRBV6-3 combines with J gene TRBJ1-4, with 10 positions matching TRBD1. This CDR3 has 18 residues. Germline values: CDR1 MNHEY, CDR2 SVGEGT. J gave up 11 bases and V 0 bases, and 15 bases lay outside the gene matches. The CDR3 protein is CASSYSNRGQGLLRKLFF. Written as DNA, the CDR3 is TGTGCCAGCAGTTACTCGAATCGGGGACAGGGGTTACTTCGGAAACTGTTTTTT.

This clonotype was counted only a few times. This chain links TRBV7-2 with TRBJ1-1; D unclear. This CDR3 has 14 amino acids. Germline lookup yields CDR1 SGHTA and CDR2 FQGNSA. The germline V and J ends were trimmed by 5 bases and 2 bases, with 12 bases remaining between them. The CDR3 bases are TGTGCCAGCAGCCCCCGACGGAGTAACACTGAAGCTTTCTTT. Translated, it gives CASSPRRSNTEAFF.

This clonotype was seen more than once but under ten times. This chain joins TRBV5-4 and TRBJ1-2; 7 nucleotides agree with TRBD1. With V trimmed by 4 bases and J by 7 bases, 10 bases remained unmatched. The CDR3 consists of 14 residues. Germline V gives CDR1 SGHNT, CDR2 YYREEE (reference sequence). The CDR3 sequence: CASSTPTGFGGYTF. DNA for the CDR3: TGTGCCAGCAGCACCCCGACAGGGTTCGGTGGCTACACCTTC. Filled out from reference TRBV5-4 and TRBJ1-2, the complete variable domain reads ETGVTQSPTHLIKTRGQQVTLRCSSQSGHNTVSWYQQALGQGPQFIFQYYREEENGRGNFPPRFSGLQFPNYSSELNVNALELDDSALYLCASSTPTGFGGYTFGSGTRLTVV.

This clonotype showed up just a few times. The chain has TRBV7-8 and TRBJ1-4; a possible D gene is TRBD1 (5 bases). The CDR3 is 17 residues long. Germline V gives CDR1 SGHVS, CDR2 FQNEAQ. The V end was cut by 3 bases, the J end by 0 bases, with 14 bases between. The CDR3 here is CASSLGVDTSTNEKLFF. CDR3 nucleotide sequence: TGTGCCAGCAGCTTGGGGGTGGATACATCAACTAATGAAAAACTGTTTTTT.

To note about this clonotype: Just one base apart from a much larger clone, this may be a read error. The rearrangement links TRBV5-5 to TRBJ1-4; no clear D. The ends were cut back, 0 bases at V and 6 bases at J, with 3 bases in the middle. The CDR3 extends over 12 amino acids. The V gene's germline CDR1 is SGHKS and CDR2 YYEKEE (reference sequence). CDR3 residues: CASSLVDEKLFF. The DNA of the CDR3 is TGTGCCAGCAGCTTGGTAGATGAAAAACTGTTTTTT.

The chain uses TRBV15 and TRBJ1-1, with D unclear. CDR3 length: 11 residues. The germline V and J ends were trimmed by 0 bases and 11 bases, with 7 bases remaining between them. CDR1 is LNHNV, CDR2 YYDKDF, per germline (reference sequence). CDR3 nucleotides: TGTGCCACCAGCAGAGATGGATGGGCTTTCTTT. Amino acids: CATSRDGWAFF.

The chain combines TRBV7-2 with TRBJ2-7; 11 bases fit TRBD2. Germline loops: CDR1 SGHTA, CDR2 FQGNSA. The CDR3 runs to 15 residues. V shed 4 bases, J shed 7 bases, and the junction held 9 bases outside the gene matches. CDR3 amino acids: CASSSFSGRAEEQYF. Written as DNA, the CDR3 is TGTGCCAGCAGCTCCTTTAGCGGGAGGGCGGAAGAGCAGTACTTC.

The chain combines TRBV28 with TRBJ1-2; D gene uncertain. V shed 3 bases and J shed 3 bases, with 8 bases lying between them. This CDR3 is built from 13 residues. Germline V lookup: CDR1 MDHEN, CDR2 SYDVKM. CDR3 coding DNA: TGTGCCAGCAGTTTGCCGGCTGACTATGGCTACACCTTC. Amino acid sequence: CASSLPADYGYTF.

The chain carries TRBV28 and TRBJ1-2, with D maybe TRBD1 (6 bases). Germline V lookup: CDR1 MDHEN, CDR2 SYDVKM. Trimming removed 0 bases at V and 6 bases at J, with 14 bases between. The CDR3 sequence is 15 residues long. The DNA for the CDR3 is TGTGCCAGCAGTTTATGCTGCGACAGGAGCCATGGCTACACCTTC. Encoded protein: CASSLCCDRSHGYTF.

This clonotype came up many times. The rearrangement joins TRBV7-2 to TRBJ1-5, with D possibly being TRBD1 (5 bases). CDR1 SGHTA and CDR2 FQGNSA come from the germline V gene. Trimming removed 1 base from V and 3 bases from J, with 10 bases in between. This CDR3 is 15 amino acids long. The CDR3, as DNA: TGTGCCAGCAGCTTAGGACGACAGTACAATCAGCCCCAGCATTTT. Its protein product is CASSLGRQYNQPQHF.

This clonotype occurred a few times. V gene TRBV19 combines with J gene TRBJ1-1; D gene uncertain. This CDR3 has 16 amino acids. The germline CDR1 and CDR2 sequences are LNHDA and SQIVND (reference sequence). V was pared by 4 bases and J by 5 bases, with 20 bases between. The CDR3 reads CASSTTTPTPSTEAFF. The CDR3 region has the DNA TGTGCCAGTAGTACCACAACTCCCACTCCATCGACTGAAGCTTTCTTT.

The chain links TRBV5-5 to TRBJ2-7, with 8 bases aligning to TRBD1. V shed 5 bases, J shed 3 bases, and the junction held 10 bases outside the gene matches. The CDR3 covers 15 residues. From germline, CDR1 is SGHKS and CDR2 YYEKEE (reference sequence). CDR3 DNA sequence: TGTGCCAGCAGGCATGGGACAGGACCCTTCTACGAGCAGTACTTC. It translates to CASRHGTGPFYEQYF. The variable domain in full, completed from reference TRBV5-5 and TRBJ2-7, reads DAGVTQSPTHLIKTRGQQVTLRCSPISGHKSVSWYQQVLGQGPQFIFQYYEKEERGRGNFPDRFSARQFPNYSSELNVNALLLGDSALYLCASRHGTGPFYEQYFGPGTRLTVT.

The rearrangement uses TRBV27 and TRBJ1-5, with D maybe TRBD1 (5 bases). The V gene's germline CDR1 is MNHEY and CDR2 SMNVEV (reference sequence). V was clipped by 3 bases and J by 0 bases, with 12 bases between them. This CDR3 has 16 amino acids. As DNA, the CDR3 is TGTGCCAGCAGTTTGGGGGGGAGCTATAGCAATCAGCCCCAGCATTTT. Protein sequence: CASSLGGSYSNQPQHF.

The V and J genes are TRBV7-2 and TRBJ2-7, with 7 bases fitting TRBD2. Germline assignment: CDR1 SGHTA and CDR2 FQGNSA. The V segment lost 1 base and the J segment 6 bases; nucleotides outside the gene matches: 9. This CDR3 region has 15 residues. CDR3 residues: CASSLVWGRASEQYF. The CDR3 DNA reads TGTGCCAGCAGCTTAGTTTGGGGGAGGGCCTCCGAGCAGTACTTC.

This chain connects TRBV28 to TRBJ2-5, with 14 bases fitting TRBD2. Germline CDR1 reads MDHEN; CDR2 reads SYDVKM. Losses at the gene ends were 3 bases for V and 3 bases for J; bases not matched to a gene: 6. The CDR3 contains 17 residues. CDR3 amino acids: CASSFAPGLAGEETQYF. The CDR3 coding sequence is TGTGCCAGCAGTTTCGCCCCGGGACTAGCGGGGGAAGAGACCCAGTACTTC.

The chain couples TRBV10-3 to TRBJ2-1; D is possibly TRBD2 (6 bases). Trimming shortened V by 7 bases and J by 10 bases, and 17 bases separated the two germline ends. CDR3 length: 13 amino acids. Germline V CDR1 and CDR2: ENHRY, SYGVKD. Here the CDR3 DNA reads TGTGCCATCAAGATGGACTACGTCGAGGAGCAGTTCTTC. It is translated as CAIKMDYVEEQFF.

The CDR3 here is CASSPMDNEQFF. DNA for the CDR3: TGTGCCAGCAGCCCCATGGACAATGAGCAGTTCTTC. The chain links TRBV7-9 to TRBJ2-1; unclear D gene. Germline V gives CDR1 SEHNR, CDR2 FQNEAQ (reference sequence). Trimming removed 5 bases at V and 5 bases at J, with 7 bases between. The CDR3 runs 12 residues.